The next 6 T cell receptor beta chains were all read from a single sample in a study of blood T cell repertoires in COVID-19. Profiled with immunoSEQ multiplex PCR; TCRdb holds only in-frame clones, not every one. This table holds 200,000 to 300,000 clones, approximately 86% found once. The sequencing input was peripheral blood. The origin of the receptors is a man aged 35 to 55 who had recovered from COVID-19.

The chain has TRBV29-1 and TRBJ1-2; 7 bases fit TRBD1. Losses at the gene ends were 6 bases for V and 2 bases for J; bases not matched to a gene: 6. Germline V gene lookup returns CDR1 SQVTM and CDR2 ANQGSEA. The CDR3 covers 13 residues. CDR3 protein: CSVGQLLNYGYTF. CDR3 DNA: TGCAGCGTGGGACAGCTATTGAACTATGGCTACACCTTC.

CDR3 coding DNA: TGTGCCTGGATAAGGCGGGCAGCAAGCACAGATACGCAGTATTTT. Translating it yields CAWIRRAASTDTQYF. This chain connects TRBV30 to TRBJ2-3; tentatively, D is TRBD2 (5 bases). CDR3 length: 15 amino acids. The V gene lost 4 bases and the J gene lost 0 bases, with 14 bases spanning the gap. From germline, CDR1 is GTSNPN and CDR2 SVGIG (reference sequence).

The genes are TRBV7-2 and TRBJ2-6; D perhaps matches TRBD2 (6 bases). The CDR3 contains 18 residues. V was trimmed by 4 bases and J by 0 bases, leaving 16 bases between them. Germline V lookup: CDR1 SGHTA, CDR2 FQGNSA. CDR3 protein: CASSWRAPGSSGANVLTF. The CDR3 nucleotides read TGTGCCAGCAGCTGGAGGGCCCCGGGGTCCTCTGGGGCCAACGTCCTGACTTTC.

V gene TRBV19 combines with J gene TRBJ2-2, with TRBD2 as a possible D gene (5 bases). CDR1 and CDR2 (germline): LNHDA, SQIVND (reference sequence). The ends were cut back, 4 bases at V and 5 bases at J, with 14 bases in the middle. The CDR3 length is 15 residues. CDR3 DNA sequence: TGTGCCAGTAGTACGGAGGCTCGGTGGACCGGGGAGCTGTTTTTT. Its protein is CASSTEARWTGELFF.

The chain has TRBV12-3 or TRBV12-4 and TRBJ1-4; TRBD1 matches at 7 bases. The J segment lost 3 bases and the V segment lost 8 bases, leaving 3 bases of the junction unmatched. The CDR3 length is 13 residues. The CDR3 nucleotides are TGTGCCAGCTCCGGGACAGCTAATGAAAAACTGTTTTTT. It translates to CASSGTANEKLFF.

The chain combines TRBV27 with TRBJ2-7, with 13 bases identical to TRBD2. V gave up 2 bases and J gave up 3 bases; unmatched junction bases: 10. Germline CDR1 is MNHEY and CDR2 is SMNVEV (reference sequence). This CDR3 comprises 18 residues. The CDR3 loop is CASSLRGRGTSGDYEQYF. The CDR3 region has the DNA TGTGCCAGCAGTTTAAGGGGCAGGGGGACTAGCGGGGACTACGAGCAGTACTTC.